This TCR beta chain was observed in a study of blood T cells in healthy people across ages. Combining a sample-barcoded 5' primer with a J-beta primer mix, a second PCR ran for roughly 7 to 11 cycles. One entry per CDR3 protein, called by TCRdb with MiXCR from the 5' RACE reads. Altogether around 800,000 distinct CDR3 sequences are present, roughly 44% being singletons, with the ten largest covering approximately 20%. Healthy individuals of Caucasian origin from Russia, aged roughly 6 to 90, served as donors. Isolated PBMCs totaled at least 6 million in each sample. Study observations and caveats: It was held that diversity estimates obtained from one million T cells represented underestimates. A strong correlation was seen between TCR beta diversity and naive T cell percentage.

CDR3 length: 15 amino acids. Germline V gives CDR1 SGHAT, CDR2 FQNNGV. A remark on this clonotype: Antigen unknown. At one end the junction does not follow the germline gene, possibly because of a read error.

V usage is TRBV11-2 and J usage is TRBJ2-3; TRBD2 might be the D (5 bases). Input material: blood. The receptor's source is a man aged 55 to 70 in good health. The CDR3 sequence: CASSFRSSSIDTQYF. The CDR3 DNA sequence: TGTGCCAGCAGCTTCAGATCTTCTAGCATAGATACGCAGTATTTT. Full variable domain (remainder filled in from reference TRBV11-2 and TRBJ2-3): EAGVAQSPRYKIIEKRQSVAFWCNPISGHATLYWYQQILGQGPKLLIQFQNNGVVDDSQLPKDRFSAERLKGVDSTLKIQPAKLEDSAVYLCASSFRSSSIDTQYFGPGTRLTVL.